A single sample is the source of the 10 T cell receptor beta chains below, sequenced in a study of vaccination and CD4 T cells after COVID-19. These TCRs are of unknown antigen specificity. Treatment reported: roughly nine-day PBMC culture with coronavirus spike peptide pools or control peptides (ViraFEST assay). Gathered ahead of the COVID-19 pandemic (2011-2018) were the CD4+ T cells of the unexposed donor. The Oncomine TCR Beta short-read assay was what sequenced the DNA obtained from cultured CD4+ T cells. TCRdb used MiXCR to reprocess the PCR reads, holding one entry per CDR3 protein. The sample gives roughly 9,900 distinct CDR3 sequences, 34% of which show up once; about 32% is in the top ten. What was sequenced was CD4+ T cells from blood, cultured in vitro. The receptors derive from a human donor in good health.

This clonotype was counted between two and nine times. The chain couples TRBV7-7 to TRBJ2-5; 8 nucleotides agree with TRBD2. The CDR3 is 14 residues long. J gave up 2 bases and V 3 bases, and 2 bases lay outside the gene matches. The V gene's germline CDR1 is SSHAT and CDR2 FNYEAQ (reference sequence). CDR3 in DNA: TGTGCCAGCAGCTTGGGACTAGGGCAAGAGACCCAGTACTTC. It translates to CASSLGLGQETQYF.

J is TRBJ1-1 and V is TRBV6-1; the D is unclear. Per the germline V gene, CDR1 is MNHNS and CDR2 is SASEGT. This CDR3 has 14 residues. Trimming cost V 3 bases and J 9 bases, with 17 bases left between them. The CDR3 sequence is CASSDLVTWIKAFF. DNA for the CDR3: TGTGCCAGCAGTGACCTAGTGACGTGGATTAAAGCTTTCTTT.

The gene calls are TRBV12-3 or TRBV12-4 and TRBJ2-3; D is uncertain. Trimming took 1 base from V and 5 from J, leaving 1 base between them. The CDR3 totals 11 residues. The CDR3 reads CASSLEDTQYF. The CDR3 region has the DNA TGTGCCAGCAGTTTAGAAGATACGCAGTATTTT.

By share, this clonotype counts as medium-sized. The CDR3 sequence is CSANSGQGRQPQHF. CDR3 DNA sequence: TGCAGTGCTAACTCTGGACAGGGAAGACAGCCCCAGCATTTT. The chain uses TRBV20-1 and TRBJ1-5; the match to TRBD1 covers 8 bases. The trim removed 4 bases at V and 7 bases at J, leaving 9 bases unmatched. The CDR3 is 14 residues long. Germline CDR1 reads DFQATT; CDR2 reads SNEGSKA (reference sequence).

In its sample, this clonotype was seen a few times. The chain employs TRBV18 and TRBJ1-6; TRBD1 matches 9 bases. Germline V CDR1 and CDR2: KGHSH, LQKENI. Unmatched junction bases numbered 5, after V lost 6 bases and J lost 8 bases. CDR3 length: 14 residues. The CDR3 DNA reads as TGTGCCAGCTCCGGGACAGGGCGAGATTCACCCCTCCACTTT. Translation gives CASSGTGRDSPLHF. The entire variable domain, with the rest obtained from reference TRBV18 and TRBJ1-6, is as follows: NAGVMQNPRHLVRRRGQEARLRCSPMKGHSHVYWYRQLPEEGLKFMVYLQKENIIDESGMPKERFSAEFPKEGPSILRIQQVVRGDSAAYFCASSGTGRDSPLHFGNGTRLTVT.

The V and J genes are TRBV6-5 and TRBJ1-2; 7 positions agree with TRBD1. The length of the CDR3 is 13 residues. Germline assignment: CDR1 MNHEY and CDR2 SVGAGI. Germline trimming cut 0 bases from V and 8 bases from J; bases unmatched to any gene: 3. CDR3 in DNA: TGTGCCAGCAGTTACTCCGAGACAGGGGGCTACACCTTC. This encodes CASSYSETGGYTF.

The V call is TRBV7-3, the J call TRBJ2-2; D is unresolved. Germline assignment: CDR1 SGHTA and CDR2 FQGTGA. The V end lost 2 bases, the J end lost 6 bases, and 1 base lay between the germline ends. This CDR3 region has 11 residues. The CDR3 DNA is TGTGCCAGCAGCTTAGCCGGGGAGCTGTTTTTT. Translating it yields CASSLAGELFF.

This clonotype turned up a few times. The rearrangement links TRBV20-1 to TRBJ2-5, with D perhaps TRBD1 (5 bases). CDR1 and CDR2 from the germline V gene are DFQATT and SNEGSKA (reference sequence). Trimming stripped 5 bases from V and 4 bases from J, with 11 bases between. This CDR3 has 12 residues. The CDR3 sequence: CSALGVRETQYF. The CDR3 nucleotides are TGCAGTGCTTTAGGGGTGAGAGAGACCCAGTACTTC.

This clonotype was detected only a few times. The chain combines TRBV20-1 with TRBJ2-1; possibly TRBD1 or TRBD2 for D (5 bases each). Trimming removed 3 bases at V and 0 bases at J, with 12 bases between. Germline assignment: CDR1 DFQATT and CDR2 SNEGSKA (reference sequence). This CDR3 spans 15 amino acids. The CDR3 region is CSASGTGSSYNEQFF. The DNA of the CDR3 is TGCAGTGCTAGCGGGACGGGCAGCTCCTACAATGAGCAGTTCTTC.

The V and J genes are TRBV20-1 and TRBJ1-1; tentatively, D is TRBD1 (5 bases). V lost 0 bases to trimming and J lost 2 bases, with 7 bases between them. Per the germline V gene, CDR1 is DFQATT and CDR2 is SNEGSKA (reference sequence). The length of the CDR3 is 13 residues. This chain's CDR3 is CSARDGGNTEAFF. CDR3 DNA sequence: TGCAGTGCTAGAGATGGGGGAAACACTGAAGCTTTCTTT.